Listed below are T cell receptor beta chains from one sample, sequenced in a study of cytomegalovirus exposure and HLA in healthy donors. The data were produced by immunoSEQ multiplex PCR, yet TCRdb's version contains in-frame clones alone and is incomplete. Here the sample spans some 59,000 clones, nearly 90% being singletons. Material for sequencing was PBMCs. The receptors stem from a woman under 30 in good health and CMV-seronegative. Each CDR3 is given with its conserved first and last residue.

TRBJ1-4,TRBV6-1,CASSTRTREVGKLFF
TRBJ2-3,TRBV6-1,CASSVGTSGTDTQYF
TRBJ1-2,TRBV28,CASQRDRREDYGYTF
TRBJ1-1,TRBV13,CAGRAGTGITEAFF
TRBJ2-3,TRBV6-1,CASGTGGKDTQYF
TRBJ2-1,TRBV2,CASRERENSYNEQFF
TRBJ2-7,TRBV7-6,CASSLGAAGLNEQYF
TRBJ2-7,TRBV6-6,CASSYSTNSYEQYF
TRBJ1-2,TRBV4-1,CASSQDGTGVYGYTF
TRBJ2-3,TRBV9,CASIVRGPSDTQYF
TRBJ1-3,TRBV11-2,CASTPRGGQRSSGNTIYF
TRBJ2-7,TRBV7-8,CASSLSRRQTYEQYF
TRBJ2-1,TRBV27,CASSFDGGPYNEQFF
TRBJ1-5,TRBV19,CASSLGNQPQHF
TRBJ1-2,TRBV29-1,CSVGSGQGAGGYTF
TRBJ1-4,TRBV18,CASSPSRGPGEKLFF